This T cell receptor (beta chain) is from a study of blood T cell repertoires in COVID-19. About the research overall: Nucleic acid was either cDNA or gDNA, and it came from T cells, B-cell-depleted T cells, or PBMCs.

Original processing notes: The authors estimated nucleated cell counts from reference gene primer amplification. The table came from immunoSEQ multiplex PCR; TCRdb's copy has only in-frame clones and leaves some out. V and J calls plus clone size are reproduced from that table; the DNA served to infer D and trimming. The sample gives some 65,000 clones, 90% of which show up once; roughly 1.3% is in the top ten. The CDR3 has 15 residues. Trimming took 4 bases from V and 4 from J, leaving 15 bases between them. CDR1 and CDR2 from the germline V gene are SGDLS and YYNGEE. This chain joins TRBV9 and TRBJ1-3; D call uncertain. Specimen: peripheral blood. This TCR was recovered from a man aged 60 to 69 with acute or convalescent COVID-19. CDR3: CASSSRDLRGNTIYF. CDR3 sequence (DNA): TGTGCCAGCAGCTCACGGGATCTAAGAGGAAACACCATATATTTT.